In its sample, the clone carrying this T cell receptor (beta chain) was seen a few times. The data were produced by immunoSEQ multiplex PCR, yet TCRdb's version contains in-frame clones alone and is incomplete. The table records tens of thousands of clones, 60% to 85% of them present only once. The V end was cut by 5 bases, the J end by 11 bases, with 13 bases between. This CDR3 has 12 amino acids. Germline V gene lookup returns CDR1 SGHAT and CDR2 FQDESV (reference sequence). Between 1 and 8 samples per patient were obtained, pretreatment and on-treatment. The data belong to a study of PD-L1 blockade in urothelial cancer. For the study at large: Patients went on atezolizumab around 2014, receiving 1,200 mg intravenously every 3 weeks. About 90% of the roughly 30 patients comprised males who had bladder-origin urothelial cancer. Across blood samples, T cells had a median count of around 140,000.

The sequence was obtained from an older man with urothelial cancer. The genes are TRBV11-1 and TRBJ1-3; D may be TRBD1 (5 bases). The sequencing used PBMCs, collected around atezolizumab (anti-PD-L1) treatment. In nucleotides, the CDR3 is TGTGCCAGCAGCCCGGACACCAGCTCCATATATTTT. Encoded protein: CASSPDTSSIYF. The variable domain in full, with the rest retrieved from reference TRBV11-1 and TRBJ1-3, is EAEVAQSPRYKITEKSQAVAFWCDPISGHATLYWYRQILGQGPELLVQFQDESVVDDSQLPKDRFSAERLKGVDSTLKIQPAELGDSAMYLCASSPDTSSIYFGEGSWLTVV.